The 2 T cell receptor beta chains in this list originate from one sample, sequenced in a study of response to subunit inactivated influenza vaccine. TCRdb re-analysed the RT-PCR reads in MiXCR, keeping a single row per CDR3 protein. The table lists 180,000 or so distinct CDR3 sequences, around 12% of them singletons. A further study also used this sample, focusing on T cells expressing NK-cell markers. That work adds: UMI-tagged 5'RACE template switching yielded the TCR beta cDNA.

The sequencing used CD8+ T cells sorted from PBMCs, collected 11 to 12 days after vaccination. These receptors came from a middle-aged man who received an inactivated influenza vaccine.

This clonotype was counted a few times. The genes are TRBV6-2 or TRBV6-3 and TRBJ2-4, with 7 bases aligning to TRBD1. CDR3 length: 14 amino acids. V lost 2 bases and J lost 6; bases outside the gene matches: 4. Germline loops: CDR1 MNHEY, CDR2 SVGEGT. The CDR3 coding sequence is TGTGCCAGCAGTTACGACAGGGCTGTAAACATTCAGTACTTC. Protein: CASSYDRAVNIQYF.

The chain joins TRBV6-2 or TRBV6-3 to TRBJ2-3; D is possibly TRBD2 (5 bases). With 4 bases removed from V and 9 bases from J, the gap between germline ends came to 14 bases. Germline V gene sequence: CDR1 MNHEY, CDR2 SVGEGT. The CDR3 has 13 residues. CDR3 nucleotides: TGTGCCAGCAGTTTCCAGGACTCCGGAACGCAGTATTTT. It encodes CASSFQDSGTQYF.